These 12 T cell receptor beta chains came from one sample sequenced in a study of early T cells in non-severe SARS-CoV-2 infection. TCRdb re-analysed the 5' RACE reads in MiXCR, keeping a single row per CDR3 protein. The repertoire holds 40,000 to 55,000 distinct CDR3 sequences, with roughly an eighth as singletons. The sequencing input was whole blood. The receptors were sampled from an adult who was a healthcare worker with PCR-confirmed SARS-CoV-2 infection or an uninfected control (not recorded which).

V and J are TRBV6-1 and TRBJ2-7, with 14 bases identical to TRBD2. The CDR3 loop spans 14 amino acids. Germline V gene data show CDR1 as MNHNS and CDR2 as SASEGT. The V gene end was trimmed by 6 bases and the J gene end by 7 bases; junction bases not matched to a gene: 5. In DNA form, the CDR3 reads TGTGCCAGCAGCGGACTAGCGGGAGGATGGGAGCAGTACTTC. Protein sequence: CASSGLAGGWEQYF.

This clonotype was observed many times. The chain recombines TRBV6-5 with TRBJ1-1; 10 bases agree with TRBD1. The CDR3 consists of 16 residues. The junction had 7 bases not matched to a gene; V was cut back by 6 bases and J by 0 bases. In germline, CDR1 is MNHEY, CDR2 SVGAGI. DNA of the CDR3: TGTGCCAGCAGACGGGACAGGGGAGGCATGAACACTGAAGCTTTCTTT. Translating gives CASRRDRGGMNTEAFF.

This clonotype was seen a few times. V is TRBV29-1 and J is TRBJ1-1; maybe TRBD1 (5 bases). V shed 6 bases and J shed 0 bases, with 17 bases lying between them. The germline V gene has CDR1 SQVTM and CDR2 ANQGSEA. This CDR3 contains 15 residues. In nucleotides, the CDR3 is TGCAGCGTACAGGCAGGGTGGGGTATGAACACTGAAGCTTTCTTT. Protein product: CSVQAGWGMNTEAFF. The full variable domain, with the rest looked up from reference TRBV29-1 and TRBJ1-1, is SAVISQKPSRDICQRGTSLTIQCQVDSQVTMMFWYRQQPGQSLTLIATANQGSEATYESGFVIDKFPISRPNLTFSTLTVSNMSPEDSSIYLCSVQAGWGMNTEAFFGQGTRLTVV.

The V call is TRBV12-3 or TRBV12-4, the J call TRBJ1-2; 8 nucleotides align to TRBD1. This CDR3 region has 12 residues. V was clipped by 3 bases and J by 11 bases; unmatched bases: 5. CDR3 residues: CASSFWQGAYTF. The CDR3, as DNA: TGTGCCAGCAGTTTCTGGCAGGGGGCATACACCTTC.

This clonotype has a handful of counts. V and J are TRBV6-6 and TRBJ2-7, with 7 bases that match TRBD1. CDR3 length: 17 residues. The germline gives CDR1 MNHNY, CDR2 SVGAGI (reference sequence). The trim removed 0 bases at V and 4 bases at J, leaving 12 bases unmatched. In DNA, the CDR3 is TGTGCCAGCAGTTACTCCCGTTTAGACAGGGCCGATTACGAGCAGTACTTC. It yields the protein CASSYSRLDRADYEQYF.

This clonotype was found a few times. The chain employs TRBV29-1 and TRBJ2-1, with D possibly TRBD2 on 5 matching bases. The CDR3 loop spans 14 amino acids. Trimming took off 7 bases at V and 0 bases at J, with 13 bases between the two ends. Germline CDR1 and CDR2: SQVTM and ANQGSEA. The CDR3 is CSGLTTSSYNEQFF. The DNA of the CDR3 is TGCAGCGGCCTGACTACTAGCTCCTACAATGAGCAGTTCTTC.

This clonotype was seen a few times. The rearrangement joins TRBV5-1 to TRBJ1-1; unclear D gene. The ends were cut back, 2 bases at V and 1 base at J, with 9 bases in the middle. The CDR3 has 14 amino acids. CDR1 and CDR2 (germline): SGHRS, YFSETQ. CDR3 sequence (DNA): TGCGCCAGCAGCTTCGACGGCAAGAACACTGAAGCTTTCTTT. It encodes CASSFDGKNTEAFF. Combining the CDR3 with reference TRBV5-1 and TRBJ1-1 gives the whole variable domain KAGVTQTPRYLIKTRGQQVTLSCSPISGHRSVSWYQQTPGQGLQFLFEYFSETQRNKGNFPGRFSGRQFSNSRSEMNVSTLELGDSALYLCASSFDGKNTEAFFGQGTRLTVV.

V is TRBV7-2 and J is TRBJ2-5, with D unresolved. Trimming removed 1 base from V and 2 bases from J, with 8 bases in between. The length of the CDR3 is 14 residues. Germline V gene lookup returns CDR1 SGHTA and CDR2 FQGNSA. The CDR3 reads CASSLGRRQETQYF. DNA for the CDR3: TGTGCCAGCAGCTTAGGGCGGCGGCAAGAGACCCAGTACTTC.

CDR3 nucleotides: TGTGCCAGCAGCTTGTTTAGCGGGGGGGTCAATGAGCAGTTCTTC. It codes for CASSLFSGGVNEQFF. The chain combines TRBV7-9 with TRBJ2-1; 11 bases align to TRBD2. Germline V gene lookup returns CDR1 SEHNR and CDR2 FQNEAQ (reference sequence). The length of the CDR3 is 15 residues. The ends lost 3 bases at V and 6 bases at J; junction bases unmatched: 4.

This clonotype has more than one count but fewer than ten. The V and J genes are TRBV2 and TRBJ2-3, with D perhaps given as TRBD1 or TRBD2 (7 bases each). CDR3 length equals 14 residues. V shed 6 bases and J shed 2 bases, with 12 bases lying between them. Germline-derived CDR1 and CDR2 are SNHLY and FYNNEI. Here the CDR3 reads CASSRGGVTDTQYF. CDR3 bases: TGTGCCAGCAGCAGGGGGGGCGTCACAGATACGCAGTATTTT.

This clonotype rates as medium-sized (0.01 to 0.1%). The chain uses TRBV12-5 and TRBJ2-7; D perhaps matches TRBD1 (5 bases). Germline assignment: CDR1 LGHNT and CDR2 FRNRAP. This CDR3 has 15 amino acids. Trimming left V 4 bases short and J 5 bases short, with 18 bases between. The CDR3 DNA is TGTGCTAGTGGTTCAACCCAGGGATTGCAGGACGAGCAGTACTTC. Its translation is CASGSTQGLQDEQYF.

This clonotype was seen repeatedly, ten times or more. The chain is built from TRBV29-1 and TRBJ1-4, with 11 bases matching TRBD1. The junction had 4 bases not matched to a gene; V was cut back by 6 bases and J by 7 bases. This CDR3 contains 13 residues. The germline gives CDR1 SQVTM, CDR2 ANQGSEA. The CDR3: CSVGQGAGEKLFF. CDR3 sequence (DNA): TGCAGCGTCGGACAGGGGGCGGGTGAAAAACTGTTTTTT.